This T cell receptor (beta chain) is from a study of PD-1 blockade in mismatch repair-deficient tumors (dated by TCRdb to 2016 to 2017). About the investigation overall: Between late 2013 and September 2016, 80 to 90 consecutive patients with some 11 mismatch repair-deficient cancer types, all previously treated and progressing, were enrolled in the trial. Deep sequencing of TCR CDR3 regions was used to track tumor-associated T cell clones in peripheral blood of patients responding to PD-1 blockade.

Libraries came from the immunoSEQ multiplex PCR assay. The source is immuneACCESS, and TCRdb retained only in-frame sequences with V and J called. Part of the clones is not carried over; for the studies checked, unresolved V genes explain less than half of this, and the remainder is unexplained. This sample gives some 84,000 clones in total; about 84% of them show up just once. Approximately 2.7% of the sample is held by the ten biggest clonotypes. Study-level results and caveats: Tumor-resident clones, often undetectable in blood before treatment, expanded rapidly after pembrolizumab and then contracted, generally before radiologic responses.

Details on this clone: Its antigen remains undetermined. There are no base qualities to consult, and no much larger clone falls within one base.

Reading the label with the study, this specimen's time point is: peripheral blood 12 weeks after first pembrolizumab dose. For each enrolled patient, mismatch repair deficiency was established using either polymerase chain reaction or immunohistochemistry. A few patients who responded to pembrolizumab therapy underwent TCR sequencing. In the phase II trial, pembrolizumab PD-1 blockade was tested prospectively in advanced mismatch repair-deficient cancers, no matter which tissue of origin the cancers came from. Peripheral blood T cell samples were collected serially, before PD-1 blockade began and at several time points afterward. Blood sampling times were expressed in weeks after the first pembrolizumab dose. The sample in question was peripheral blood, obtained 12 weeks after starting pembrolizumab. This sequence was found in an adult with mismatch repair-deficient cancer.

CDR3 region: CASRSRGQETQYF. The DNA sequence is as follows: TGTGCCAGCAGATCTCGTGGCCAGGAGACCCAGTACTTC. The chain was built from TRBV6-1 and TRBJ2-5, with the D gene too uncertain to name. The CDR3, cysteine through phenylalanine, is 13 amino acids long. Left in the record is the CDR3 DNA by itself, 39 bases read in frame from the first base. At the junction V is shortened by 6 bases and J by 5 bases, with 13 bases in between. In the germline V gene, CDR1 corresponds to MNHNS and CDR2 to SASEGT.